This TCR beta chain emerged from a study of shared T cell receptors in the human thymus. CDR1 is MNHEY and CDR2 is SVGAGI in the germline V gene. CDR3 size: 14 residues. The V end was cut by 2 bases, the J end by 7 bases, with 12 bases between. TCRdb's table, derived via immunoSEQ multiplex PCR, lists solely in-frame clones and lacks some. Altogether about 660,000 clones are present, roughly 86% being singletons, with the ten largest covering roughly 0.0086%. Another study also made use of these data, one on human thymus T cells. As that study records: The donors were infants in Finland with congenital heart defects, otherwise immunologically healthy. Thymic samples were excised during corrective heart operations. An apparent bias in V and J gene usage was seen in thymic and blood repertoires. Related work showed strongly overlapping thymic repertoires across unrelated individuals.

The source material was thymocytes. The V gene is TRBV6-5, the J gene TRBJ1-5; no definite D call. The TCR was taken from a boy under three years old with a congenital heart defect. CDR3 sequence reads: CASSYGEGMQPQHF. The CDR3 nucleotides read TGTGCCAGCAGTTACGGAGAGGGCATGCAGCCCCAGCATTTT.